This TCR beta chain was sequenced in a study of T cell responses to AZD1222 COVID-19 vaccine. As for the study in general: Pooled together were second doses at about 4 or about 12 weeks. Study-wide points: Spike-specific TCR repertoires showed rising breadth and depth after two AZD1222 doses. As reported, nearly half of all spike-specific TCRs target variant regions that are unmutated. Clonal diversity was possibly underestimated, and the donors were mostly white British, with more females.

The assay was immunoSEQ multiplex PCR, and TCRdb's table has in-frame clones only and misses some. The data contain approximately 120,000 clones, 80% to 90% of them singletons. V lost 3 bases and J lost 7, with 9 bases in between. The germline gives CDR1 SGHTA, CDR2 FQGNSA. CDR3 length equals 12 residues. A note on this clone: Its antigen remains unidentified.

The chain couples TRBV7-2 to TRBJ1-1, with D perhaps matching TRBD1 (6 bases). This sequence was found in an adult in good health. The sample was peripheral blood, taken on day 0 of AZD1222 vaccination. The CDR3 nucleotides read TGTGCCAGCAGCTTCTCGGACAGTGAAGCTTTCTTT. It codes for CASSFSDSEAFF.